A selection of T cell receptor beta chains follows, all from one sample in a study of blood T cell repertoires in COVID-19. The repertoire was sequenced with immunoSEQ multiplex PCR; TCRdb's copy has only in-frame clones and lacks some. The profile covers roughly 190,000 clones, with roughly 81% appearing a single time and approximately 5.1% taken by the ten largest. Material for sequencing was peripheral blood. Receptor source: a woman in her 70s with active or convalescent COVID-19. Each CDR3 is given without its conserved first and last residue.

v_call	cdr3_length	j_call	cdr3_aa
TRBV15	11	TRBJ2-4	ATSSLQGNIQY
TRBV5-4	12	TRBJ2-3	ASSRSGFTDTQY
TRBV5-1	12	TRBJ2-3	ASSLDLAGDTQY
TRBV5-1	12	TRBJ1-1	ASSLDRGNTEAF
TRBV6-5	14	TRBJ2-2	ASSYSRGSGTGELF
TRBV6-1	15	TRBJ2-6	ASSEGRALFGANVLT
TRBV30	13	TRBJ2-1	AWSVVGLATNEQF
TRBV4-1	14	TRBJ2-1	ASSQVSGGPYNEQF
TRBV5-6	14	TRBJ1-4	ASSALPGGKGEKLF
TRBV27	13	TRBJ2-3	ASRAGGARTDTQY
TRBV7-9	16	TRBJ1-6	ASSSRLLRQGENSPLH
TRBV13	12	TRBJ2-7	ASSLPGTGYEQY
TRBV5-4	13	TRBJ2-3	ASSKLAGVSDTQY
TRBV5-5	13	TRBJ1-2	ASSPGSHGGYGYT
TRBV5-1	13	TRBJ1-4	ASSLLGGTNEKLF
TRBV29-1	11	TRBJ1-5	SVGWSADQPQH
TRBV5-8	15	TRBJ2-2	ASSSGQGPINTGELF
TRBV15	17	TRBJ2-1	ATSRELAGGPLLYNEQF
TRBV13	15	TRBJ2-3	ASSLRTSGGTTDTQY